The rows below give T cell receptor beta chains drawn from one sample of a study of Ad26.COV2.S vaccination and SARS-CoV-2 variants. Generated by immunoSEQ multiplex PCR, the TCRdb table keeps only in-frame clones and is missing some. The sample includes some 290,000 clones, 85% seen only once; the top ten take approximately 2.2%. The sequencing used peripheral blood, collected in a trial of Ad26.COV2.S vaccine versus placebo. These receptor sequences come from a person aged 18-65 years who received the Ad26.COV2.S COVID-19 vaccine or a placebo. The CDR3 runs from the conserved cysteine through the conserved F or W. D genes are given only for firm matches. Size values are once, few and many counts, or a class for expanded clones, and some rows have none.

TRBD1,TRBV5-4,NA,TRBJ1-2,CASSLDRGFYGYTF,TGTGCCAGCAGCTTGGACAGGGGCTTCTATGGCTACACCTTC
NA,TRBV4-2,NA,TRBJ1-2,CASSGGAGGDYGYTF,TGTGCCAGCAGCGGAGGGGCAGGAGGGGACTATGGCTACACCTTC
NA,TRBV28,NA,TRBJ2-1,CASSRGHFRTNNEQFF,TGTGCCAGCAGTAGGGGACACTTTCGGACCAACAATGAGCAGTTCTTC
TRBD1,TRBV19,NA,TRBJ2-7,CASSYRAGGYEQYF,TGTGCCAGTAGTTACCGAGCAGGGGGCTACGAGCAGTACTTC
TRBD1,TRBV5-6,NA,TRBJ2-7,CASSSSGTGGPDEQYF,TGTGCCAGCAGCTCATCAGGGACAGGGGGTCCGGACGAGCAGTACTTC
NA,TRBV28,NA,TRBJ1-2,CASLGDGYTF,TGTGCCAGCTTGGGGGATGGCTACACCTTC
TRBD1,TRBV7-3,NA,TRBJ2-1,CASSSGTANEQFF,TGTGCCAGCAGCTCAGGGACAGCCAATGAGCAGTTCTTC
NA,TRBV4-1,NA,TRBJ1-5,CASSQASVGSNQPQHF,TGCGCCAGCAGCCAAGCGTCCGTAGGGAGCAATCAGCCCCAGCATTTT
TRBD2,TRBV7-2,NA,TRBJ2-2,CASSPVAGVTGELFF,TGTGCCAGCAGCCCCGTAGCGGGGGTCACCGGGGAGCTGTTTTTT
NA,TRBV6-5,NA,TRBJ1-1,CASNEGGTEAFF,TGTGCCAGCAACGAAGGGGGTACTGAAGCTTTCTTT
NA,TRBV11-2,NA,TRBJ2-3,CASSLVGYSTDTQYF,TGTGCCAGCAGCTTAGTAGGTTATAGCACAGATACGCAGTATTTT
TRBD1,TRBV5-6,NA,TRBJ1-5,CASSSIRDSSYSNQPQHF,TGTGCCAGCAGCTCCATCCGGGACAGTTCGTATAGCAATCAGCCCCAGCATTTT
TRBD1,TRBV4-2,NA,TRBJ1-5,CASSQDGTGISNQPQHF,TGTGCCAGCAGCCAAGACGGGACAGGGATCAGCAATCAGCCCCAGCATTTT
NA,TRBV30,NA,TRBJ1-2,CAWETGLSYGYTF,TGTGCCTGGGAAACAGGCCTGAGTTATGGCTACACCTTC
TRBD1,TRBV19,once,TRBJ1-1,CASSAQGAGGAEAFF,TGTGCCAGTAGTGCACAGGGGGCGGGGGGCGCTGAAGCTTTCTTT
TRBD2,TRBV2,NA,TRBJ2-3,CASKGGRGTDTQYF,TGTGCCAGCAAGGGCGGGCGGGGGACAGATACGCAGTATTTT
NA,TRBV6-4,once,TRBJ1-1,CASSDSSGSPEAFF,TGTGCCAGCAGTGACTCATCAGGGTCCCCTGAAGCTTTCTTT
NA,TRBV10-3,NA,TRBJ2-3,CAISERGGSTDTQYF,TGTGCCATCAGTGAAAGAGGGGGTAGCACAGATACGCAGTATTTT
TRBD1,TRBV5-6,NA,TRBJ1-2,CASSLEQGAYGYTF,TGTGCCAGCAGCTTGGAGCAGGGGGCCTATGGCTACACCTTC
NA,TRBV29-1,NA,TRBJ2-7,CSVEAESEQYF,TGCAGCGTTGAAGCAGAGTCCGAGCAGTACTTC
NA,TRBV6-5,NA,TRBJ2-2,CASSYVWNTGELFF,TGTGCCAGCAGTTACGTGTGGAACACCGGGGAGCTGTTTTTT
NA,TRBV3-1/TRBV3-2,NA,TRBJ2-3,CASSNRVTDTQYF,TGTGCCAGCAGCAACAGGGTCACAGATACGCAGTATTTT
NA,TRBV4-2,NA,TRBJ2-7,CASSRGPGYYEQYF,TGTGCCAGCAGTCGCGGCCCGGGGTACTACGAGCAGTACTTC
TRBD2,TRBV10-3,once,TRBJ2-7,CAIGTSGIYEQYF,TGTGCCATTGGGACTAGCGGGATTTACGAGCAGTACTTC
NA,TRBV3-1/TRBV3-2,NA,TRBJ1-5,CASSQDRGNNQPQHF,TGTGCCAGCAGCCAAGACAGGGGAAACAATCAGCCCCAGCATTTT
NA,TRBV5-1,NA,TRBJ2-7,CASSWRDRNYEQYF,TGCGCCAGCAGCTGGCGGGACAGAAACTACGAGCAGTACTTC
NA,TRBV7-3,NA,TRBJ2-1,CASSFVPGPHNEQFF,TGTGCCAGCAGCTTTGTACCCGGACCGCACAATGAGCAGTTCTTC
TRBD1,TRBV2,NA,TRBJ2-2,CASSHSYLGLAGGTGELFF,TGTGCCAGCAGCCATTCTTACTTGGGCTTAGCAGGGGGCACCGGGGAGCTGTTTTTT
NA,TRBV4-2,NA,TRBJ2-6,CASSQAGLSSGANVLTF,TGTGCCAGCAGCCAGGCAGGACTGAGCTCTGGGGCCAACGTCCTGACTTTC
NA,TRBV5-5,few,TRBJ1-1,CASSPDSMNTEAFF,TGTGCCAGCAGCCCCGACAGCATGAACACTGAAGCTTTCTTT
NA,TRBV5-1,NA,TRBJ1-2,CASSLDSAGDGYTF,TGCGCCAGCAGCTTGGATTCGGCGGGGGATGGCTACACCTTC